This T cell receptor (beta chain) originates from a study of radiotherapy plus CTLA-4 blockade in lung cancer (dated 2018 in TCRdb). About the full investigation: Among enrolled patients, under 20% had an objective response and roughly 31% reached disease control. On the study overall, not on this receptor specifically: After treatment with radiotherapy and ipilimumab, TCR clones that came from tumors expanded in the peripheral blood. Increased serum interferon-beta after radiation, together with early dynamic changes in blood T cell clones, were reported to be the strongest predictors of response.

Receptor amplification or capture employed the immunoSEQ multiplex PCR assay. The table comes from immuneACCESS by way of TCRdb, which keeps in-frame sequences with V and J called. Part of the clones is missing from these tables; in studies checked, under half for an unresolved V gene and the rest for unknown reasons. In all, the sample holds around 38,000 clones, and 80% to 90% of those were seen once. About 20% of the sample is held by the ten biggest clonotypes. Focal radiation therapy combined with CTLA-4 blockade (ipilimumab) was tested in patients with chemo-refractory metastatic non-small-cell lung cancer. Comment on this clone: Its antigen remains undetermined. The input lacks base qualities; no much larger clone sits a single base away.

This sequence was found in a human donor with non-small cell lung cancer whose response to radiotherapy plus ipilimumab could not be evaluated. The specimen was peripheral blood, collected from a patient treated with radiotherapy plus ipilimumab.

Here is the DNA: TGTGCCAGCAGCATACAGGGTATAACTGAAGCTTTCTTT. This codes for CASSIQGITEAFF. The sequence links TRBV5-6 to TRBJ1-1; TRBD1 is perhaps the D gene, given 6 matching bases. Reading from cysteine to phenylalanine, the CDR3 counts 13 amino acids. The retained sequence is limited to the CDR3, 39 bases, with the frame set at the first base. Sequences SGHDT (CDR1) and YYEEEE (CDR2) are obtained from the germline V gene. V is reduced by 4 bases and J by 5 bases, leaving a spacing of 12 bases between them.